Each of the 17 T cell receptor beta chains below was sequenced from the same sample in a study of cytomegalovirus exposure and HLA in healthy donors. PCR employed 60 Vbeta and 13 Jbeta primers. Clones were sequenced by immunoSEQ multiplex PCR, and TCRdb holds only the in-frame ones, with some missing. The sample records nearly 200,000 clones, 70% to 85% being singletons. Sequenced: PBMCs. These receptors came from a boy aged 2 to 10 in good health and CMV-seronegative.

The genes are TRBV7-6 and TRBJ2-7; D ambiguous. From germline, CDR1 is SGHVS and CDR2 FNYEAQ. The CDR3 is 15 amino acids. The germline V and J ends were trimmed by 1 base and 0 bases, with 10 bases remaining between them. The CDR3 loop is CASSLGGTASYEQYF. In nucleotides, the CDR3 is TGTGCCAGCAGCTTAGGAGGCACGGCCTCCTACGAGCAGTACTTC.

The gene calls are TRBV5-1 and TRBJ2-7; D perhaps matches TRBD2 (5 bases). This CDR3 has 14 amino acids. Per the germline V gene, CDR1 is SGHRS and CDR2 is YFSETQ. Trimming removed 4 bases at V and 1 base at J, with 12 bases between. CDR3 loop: CASSAASGSYEQYF. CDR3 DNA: TGCGCCAGCAGCGCGGCTTCGGGGTCCTACGAGCAGTACTTC.

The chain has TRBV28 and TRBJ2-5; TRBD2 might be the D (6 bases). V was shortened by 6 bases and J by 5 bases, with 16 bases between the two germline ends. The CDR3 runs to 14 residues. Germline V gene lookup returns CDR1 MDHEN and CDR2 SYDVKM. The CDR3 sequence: CASSPMGGSETQYF. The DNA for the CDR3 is TGTGCCAGCAGCCCCATGGGGGGATCCGAGACCCAGTACTTC.

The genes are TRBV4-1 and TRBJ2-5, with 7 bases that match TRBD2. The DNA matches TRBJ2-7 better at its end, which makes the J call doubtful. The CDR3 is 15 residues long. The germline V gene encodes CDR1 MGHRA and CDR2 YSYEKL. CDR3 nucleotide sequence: TGCGCCAGCAGCCAAGAGACTAGCAGAGTCGACGAGCAGTACTTC. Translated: CASSQETSRVDEQYF.

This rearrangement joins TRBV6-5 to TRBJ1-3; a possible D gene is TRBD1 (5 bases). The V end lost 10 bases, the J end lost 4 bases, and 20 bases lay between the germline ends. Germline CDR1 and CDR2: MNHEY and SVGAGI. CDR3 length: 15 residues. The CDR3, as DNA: TGTGCCACCGCACGGCGGCAGGGAGGAGGAAACACCATATATTTT. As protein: CATARRQGGGNTIYF.

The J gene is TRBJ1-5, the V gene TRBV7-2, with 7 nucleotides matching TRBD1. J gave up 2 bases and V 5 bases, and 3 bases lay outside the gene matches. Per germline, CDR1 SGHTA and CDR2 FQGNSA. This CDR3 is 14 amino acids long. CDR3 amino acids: CASSRTGGNQPQHF. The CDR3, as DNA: TGTGCCAGCAGCCGAACAGGGGGCAATCAGCCCCAGCATTTT.

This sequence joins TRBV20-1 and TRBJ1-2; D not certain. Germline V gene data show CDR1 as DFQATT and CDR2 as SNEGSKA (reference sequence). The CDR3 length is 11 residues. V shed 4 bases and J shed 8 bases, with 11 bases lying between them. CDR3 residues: CSAKSPRGYTF. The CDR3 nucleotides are TGCAGTGCTAAGAGTCCGCGGGGCTACACCTTC.

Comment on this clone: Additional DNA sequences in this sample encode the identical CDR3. The CDR3 sequence: CASSRGDRGRANYGYTF. In DNA form, the CDR3 reads TGTGCCAGCAGCCGAGGGGACAGGGGGCGAGCTAACTATGGCTACACCTTC. V and J are TRBV14 and TRBJ1-2; 12 nucleotides match TRBD1. Germline loops: CDR1 SGHDN, CDR2 FVKESK. Trimming removed 4 bases from V and 0 bases from J; junction bases left unmatched: 6. The CDR3 is made up of 17 amino acids.

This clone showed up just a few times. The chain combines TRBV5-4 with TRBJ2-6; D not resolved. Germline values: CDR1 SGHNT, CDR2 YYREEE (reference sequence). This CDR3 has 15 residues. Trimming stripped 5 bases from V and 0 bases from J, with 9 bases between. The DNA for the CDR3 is TGTGCCAGCAGGTTTTCAGGCTCTGGGGCCAACGTCCTGACTTTC. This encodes CASRFSGSGANVLTF.

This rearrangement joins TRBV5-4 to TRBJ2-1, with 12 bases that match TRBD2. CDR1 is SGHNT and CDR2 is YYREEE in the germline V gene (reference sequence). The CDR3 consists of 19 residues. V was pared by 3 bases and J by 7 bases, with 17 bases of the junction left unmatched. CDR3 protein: CASSSQLSSGGGGGNEQFF. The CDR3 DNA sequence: TGTGCCAGCAGCTCCCAACTATCTAGCGGGGGGGGCGGGGGAAATGAGCAGTTCTTC.

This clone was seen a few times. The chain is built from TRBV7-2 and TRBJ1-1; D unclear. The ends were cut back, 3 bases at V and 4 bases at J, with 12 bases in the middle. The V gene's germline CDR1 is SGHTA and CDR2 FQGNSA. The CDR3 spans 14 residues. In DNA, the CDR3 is TGTGCCAGCAGCTTTGCGGGCGGCGGCACTGAAGCTTTCTTT. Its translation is CASSFAGGGTEAFF.

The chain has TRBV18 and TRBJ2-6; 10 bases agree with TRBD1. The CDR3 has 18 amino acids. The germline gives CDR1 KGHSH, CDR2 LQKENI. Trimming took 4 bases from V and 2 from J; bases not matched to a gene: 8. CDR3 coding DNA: TGTGCCAGCTCACATATCCGGGACAGGGGTGCTGGGGCCAACGTCCTGACTTTC. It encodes CASSHIRDRGAGANVLTF.

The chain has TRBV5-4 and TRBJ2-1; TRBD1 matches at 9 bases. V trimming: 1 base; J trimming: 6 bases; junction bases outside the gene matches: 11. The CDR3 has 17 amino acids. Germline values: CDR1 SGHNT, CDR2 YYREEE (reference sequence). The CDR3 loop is CASSLTTSGTGSNEQFF. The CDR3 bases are TGTGCCAGCAGCTTGACCACCTCGGGGACAGGGTCCAATGAGCAGTTCTTC.

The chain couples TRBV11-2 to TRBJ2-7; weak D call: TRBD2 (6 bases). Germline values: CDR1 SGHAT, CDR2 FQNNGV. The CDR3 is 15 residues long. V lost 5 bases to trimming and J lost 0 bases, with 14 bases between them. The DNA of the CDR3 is TGTGCCAGCAGCGTGGGGGGTGCGCCCTCCTACGAGCAGTACTTC. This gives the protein CASSVGGAPSYEQYF.

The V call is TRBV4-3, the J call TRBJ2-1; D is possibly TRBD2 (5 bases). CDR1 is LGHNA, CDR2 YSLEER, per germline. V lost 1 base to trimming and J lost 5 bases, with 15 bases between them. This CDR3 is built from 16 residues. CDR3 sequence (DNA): TGCGCCAGCAGCCAAGCTATAAGTCAGAGGGACAATGAGCAGTTCTTC. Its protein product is CASSQAISQRDNEQFF.

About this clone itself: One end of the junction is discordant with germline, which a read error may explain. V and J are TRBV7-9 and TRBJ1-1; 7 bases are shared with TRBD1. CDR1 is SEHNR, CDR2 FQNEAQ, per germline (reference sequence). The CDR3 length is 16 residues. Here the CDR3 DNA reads TGTTCCAGCAGCCATACCCGACAGGGACTGAACACTGAAGCTTTCTTT. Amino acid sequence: CSSSHTRQGLNTEAFF. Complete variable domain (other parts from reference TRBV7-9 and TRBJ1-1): DTGVSQNPRHKITKRGQNVTFRCDPISEHNRLYWYRQTLGQGPEFLTYFQNEAQLEKSRLLSDRFSAERPKGSFSTLEIQRTEQGDSAMYLCSSSHTRQGLNTEAFFGQGTRLTVV.

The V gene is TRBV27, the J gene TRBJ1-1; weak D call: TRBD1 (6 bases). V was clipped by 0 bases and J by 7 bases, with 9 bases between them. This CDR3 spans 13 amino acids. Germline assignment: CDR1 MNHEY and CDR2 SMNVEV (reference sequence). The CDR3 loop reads CASSLSGGGEAFF. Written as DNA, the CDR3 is TGTGCCAGCAGTTTATCAGGGGGGGGTGAAGCTTTCTTT.